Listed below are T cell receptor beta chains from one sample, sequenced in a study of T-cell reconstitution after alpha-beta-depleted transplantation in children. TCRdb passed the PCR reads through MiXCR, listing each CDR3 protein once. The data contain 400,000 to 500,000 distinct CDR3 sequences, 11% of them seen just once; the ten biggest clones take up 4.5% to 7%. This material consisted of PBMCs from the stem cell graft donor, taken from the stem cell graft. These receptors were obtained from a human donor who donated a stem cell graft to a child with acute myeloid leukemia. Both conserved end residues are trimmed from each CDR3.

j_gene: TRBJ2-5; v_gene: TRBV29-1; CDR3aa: SLFSGQGETQY
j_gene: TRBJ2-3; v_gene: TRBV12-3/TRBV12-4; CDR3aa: ASSPDRGGADTQY
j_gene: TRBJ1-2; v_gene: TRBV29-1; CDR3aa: SVSGAYGYT
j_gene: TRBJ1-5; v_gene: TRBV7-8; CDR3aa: ASSLMTGPNQPQH
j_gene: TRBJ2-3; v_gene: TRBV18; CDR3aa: ASSPWTGEYGHTDTQY
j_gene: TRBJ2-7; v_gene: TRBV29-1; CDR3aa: SVVLAEAHEQY
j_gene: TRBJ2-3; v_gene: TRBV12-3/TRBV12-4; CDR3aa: ASSLEWSDTQY
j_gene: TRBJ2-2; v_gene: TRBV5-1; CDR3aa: ASRLRALAGELF
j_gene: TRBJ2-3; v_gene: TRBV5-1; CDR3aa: ASSSDSTSTDTQY
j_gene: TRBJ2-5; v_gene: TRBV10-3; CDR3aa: AISGTSGVQETQY
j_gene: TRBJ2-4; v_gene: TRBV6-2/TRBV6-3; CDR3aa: ASNPWGDPGGIQY
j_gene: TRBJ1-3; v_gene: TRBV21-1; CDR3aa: ASSNGKRRNTIY
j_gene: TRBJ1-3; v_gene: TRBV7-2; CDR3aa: ASSPYDPPANTIY
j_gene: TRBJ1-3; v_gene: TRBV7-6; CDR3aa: ASSLGPSGNTIY
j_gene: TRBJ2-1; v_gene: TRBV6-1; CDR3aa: ASTATSGRGEQF
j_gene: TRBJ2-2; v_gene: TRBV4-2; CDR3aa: ASSQDFFGELF
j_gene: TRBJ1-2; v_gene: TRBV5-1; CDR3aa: ASSDDRAGYT
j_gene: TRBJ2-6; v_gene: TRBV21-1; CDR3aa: ASSKRTWYQPSGANVLT
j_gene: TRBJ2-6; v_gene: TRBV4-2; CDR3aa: ASSQAMDGRTSGANVLT
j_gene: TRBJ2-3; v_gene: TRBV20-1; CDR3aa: SAAGTSSGTDTQY
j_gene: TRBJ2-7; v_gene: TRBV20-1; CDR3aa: SARPLQREKVHEQY
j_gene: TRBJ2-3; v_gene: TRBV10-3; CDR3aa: AISVSDTQY
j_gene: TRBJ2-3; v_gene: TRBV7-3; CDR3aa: ASGRVGLGEADTQY
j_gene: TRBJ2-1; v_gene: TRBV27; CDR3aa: ASKRDRGGNEQF
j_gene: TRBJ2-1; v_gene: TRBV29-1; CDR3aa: SVEGDSGRFF
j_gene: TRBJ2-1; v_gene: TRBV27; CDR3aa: ASSQGLRNEQF
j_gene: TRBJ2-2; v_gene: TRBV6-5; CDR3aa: ASSYVTGGGELF
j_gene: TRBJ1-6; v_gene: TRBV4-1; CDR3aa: ASSLRGSANSPLH
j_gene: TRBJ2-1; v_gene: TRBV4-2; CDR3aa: ASSRTTLRGLAENEQF
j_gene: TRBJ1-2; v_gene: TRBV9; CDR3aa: ASSGQVTGGYT
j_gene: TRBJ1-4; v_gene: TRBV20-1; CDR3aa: SAPDQSEKLF
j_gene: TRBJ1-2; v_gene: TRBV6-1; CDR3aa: ASSKDRDYGYT
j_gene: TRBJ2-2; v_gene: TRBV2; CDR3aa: ASSADRPGNTGELF
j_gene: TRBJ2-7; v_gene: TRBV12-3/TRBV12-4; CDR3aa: ASRSGTSSYEQY
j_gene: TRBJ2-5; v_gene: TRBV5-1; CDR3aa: ASSLSLETQY
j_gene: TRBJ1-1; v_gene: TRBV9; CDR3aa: ASSPDRGHDLGTEAF
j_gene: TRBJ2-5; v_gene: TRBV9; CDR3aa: ASSVDSGQGTETQY
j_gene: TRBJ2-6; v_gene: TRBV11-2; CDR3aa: ASSRTSGSGTGANVLT
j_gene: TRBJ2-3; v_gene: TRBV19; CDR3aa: ASSIGGAGSTDTQY
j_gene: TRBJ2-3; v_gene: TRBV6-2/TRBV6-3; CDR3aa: ASSYPIAYSGSNPDTQY
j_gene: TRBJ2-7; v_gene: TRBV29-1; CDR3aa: SVGDPGEQY
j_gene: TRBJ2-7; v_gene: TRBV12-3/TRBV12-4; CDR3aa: ASSLGTGNYEQY
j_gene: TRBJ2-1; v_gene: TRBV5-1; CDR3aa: ASSLGVSGLNEQF
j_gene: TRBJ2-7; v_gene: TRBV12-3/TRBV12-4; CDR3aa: ASRVTGSYEQY
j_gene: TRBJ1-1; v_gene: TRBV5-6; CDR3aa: ASSPSVGSTEAF
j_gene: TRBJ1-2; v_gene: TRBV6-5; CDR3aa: ASRGQGSNYGYT
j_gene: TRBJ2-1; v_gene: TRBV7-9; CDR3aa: ASSWALLEQF
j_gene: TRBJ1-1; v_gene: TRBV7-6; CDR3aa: ASSSYLGQGPKNTEAF
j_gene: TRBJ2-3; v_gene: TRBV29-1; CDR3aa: SVRGDADTQY
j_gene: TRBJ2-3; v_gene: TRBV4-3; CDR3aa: ASSQGGRTTDTQY
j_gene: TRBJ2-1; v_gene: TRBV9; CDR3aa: ASSGKGPGATSYNEQF
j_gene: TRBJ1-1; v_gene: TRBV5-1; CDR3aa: ASSLRSGAIEAF
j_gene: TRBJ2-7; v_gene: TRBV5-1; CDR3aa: ASRLGQGSDEQY
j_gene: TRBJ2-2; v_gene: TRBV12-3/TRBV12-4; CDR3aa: ASSLERFSGELF
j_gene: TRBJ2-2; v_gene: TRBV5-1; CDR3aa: ASRRTASTGELF
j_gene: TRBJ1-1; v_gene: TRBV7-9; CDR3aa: ASTTTGLLNTEAF
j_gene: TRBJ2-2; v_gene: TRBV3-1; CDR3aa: ASSQGDSNTGELF
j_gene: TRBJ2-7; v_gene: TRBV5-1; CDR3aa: ASSSAGAVYEQY
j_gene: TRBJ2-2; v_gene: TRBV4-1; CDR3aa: ASSQDLPSGKNTGELF